These 17 T cell receptor beta chains came from one sample sequenced in a study of blood T cell repertoires in COVID-19. TCRdb's table, derived via immunoSEQ multiplex PCR, lists solely in-frame clones and lacks some. The table includes under 300,000 clones, about nine tenths detected once. Sequencing input: PBMCs or T cells enriched from blood (not recorded which). These receptors came from a woman aged 18-35 years who had recovered from COVID-19.

The genes are TRBV5-1 and TRBJ2-2, with a possible D match to TRBD1 (5 bases). This CDR3 is built from 16 residues. V lost 5 bases to trimming and J lost 6 bases, with 20 bases between them. Per the germline V gene, CDR1 is SGHRS and CDR2 is YFSETQ. The CDR3 DNA reads TGCGCCAGCAGGTTTATTGTTGCAGGGAAATCCGGGGAGCTGTTTTTT. Its protein product is CASRFIVAGKSGELFF.

The chain carries TRBV25-1 and TRBJ1-1; 7 bases are shared with TRBD1. Trimming cost V 5 bases and J 0 bases; bases outside gene matches: 6. Germline CDR1 reads MGHDK; CDR2 reads SYGVNS. The CDR3 consists of 15 residues. CDR3 sequence reads: CASSPGGSVNTEAFF. In DNA, the CDR3 is TGTGCCAGCAGTCCAGGGGGGTCGGTGAACACTGAAGCTTTCTTT.

The V gene is TRBV10-3, the J gene TRBJ2-5, with D tentatively TRBD1 (5 bases). Trimming shortened V by 5 bases and J by 5 bases, and 15 bases separated the two germline ends. CDR3 size: 14 residues. CDR1 is ENHRY and CDR2 is SYGVKD in the germline V gene. The CDR3 spells CAISTTERRETQYF. As DNA, the CDR3 is TGTGCCATCAGTACGACAGAAAGACGGGAGACCCAGTACTTC.

The chain carries TRBV4-1 and TRBJ2-7; TRBD2 matches 7 bases. In germline, CDR1 is MGHRA, CDR2 YSYEKL. The V segment lost 0 bases and the J segment 3 bases; nucleotides outside the gene matches: 2. This CDR3 is 14 amino acids long. CDR3 residues: CASSQDTSVYEQYF. The CDR3 DNA follows: TGCGCCAGCAGCCAAGACACTAGCGTCTACGAGCAGTACTTC.

V gene TRBV4-1 combines with J gene TRBJ2-1; 12 nucleotides align to TRBD2. Germline CDR1 is MGHRA and CDR2 is YSYEKL. V trimming: 0 bases; J trimming: 8 bases; junction bases outside the gene matches: 5. The CDR3 has 16 amino acids. CDR3 amino acids: CASSQDLGLAGHEQFF. CDR3 nucleotide sequence: TGCGCCAGCAGCCAAGACTTGGGACTAGCGGGTCATGAGCAGTTCTTC.

This clone was counted a single time. The chain carries TRBV6-1 and TRBJ1-2; 12 nucleotides match TRBD1. Trimming cost V 3 bases and J 7 bases; bases outside gene matches: 9. CDR1 MNHNS and CDR2 SASEGT come from the germline V gene. CDR3 length: 16 residues. The CDR3 nucleotides read TGTGCCAGCAGTGAGATGGGACAGGGGGCGCCGAGTGGCTACACCTTC. Translated, it gives CASSEMGQGAPSGYTF.

The count of this clone is one. CDR3 nucleotides: TGTGCCAGCGCGAGGATCTCAGCTAACTATGGCTACACCTTC. Its protein is CASARISANYGYTF. The J gene is TRBJ1-2, the V gene TRBV7-9; D is uncertain. The V gene lost 8 bases and the J gene lost 0 bases, with 13 bases spanning the gap. The germline gives CDR1 SEHNR, CDR2 FQNEAQ (reference sequence). The CDR3 sequence is 14 residues long.

V is TRBV9 and J is TRBJ2-1; 10 nucleotides match TRBD1. Per the germline V gene, CDR1 is SGDLS and CDR2 is YYNGEE. The CDR3 totals 17 residues. The junction had 10 bases not matched to a gene; V was cut back by 2 bases and J by 5 bases. CDR3 amino acids: CASSVGTGAMGDNEQFF. CDR3 coding DNA: TGTGCCAGCAGCGTCGGGACAGGGGCAATGGGGGACAATGAGCAGTTCTTC.

The chain employs TRBV25-1 and TRBJ1-4; 12 positions match TRBD1. The CDR3 loop spans 16 amino acids. V was clipped by 6 bases and J by 8 bases; unmatched bases: 10. CDR1 MGHDK and CDR2 SYGVNS come from the germline V gene. CDR3 bases: TGTGCCAGCAGCCCCGGGACAGGGGGCATAGGGGAAAAACTGTTTTTT. Its protein product is CASSPGTGGIGEKLFF.

This chain links TRBV7-2 with TRBJ1-5; D remains ambiguous. V shed 5 bases and J shed 2 bases, with 7 bases lying between them. CDR3 length: 13 residues. The germline CDR1 and CDR2 sequences are SGHTA and FQGNSA. The CDR3 DNA reads as TGTGCCAGCAGCAAATCTGGCAATCAGCCCCAGCATTTT. This encodes CASSKSGNQPQHF. Full variable domain (remainder filled in from reference TRBV7-2 and TRBJ1-5): GAGVSQSPSNKVTEKGKDVELRCDPISGHTALYWYRQSLGQGLEFLIYFQGNSAPDKSGLPSDRFSAERTGGSVSTLTIQRTQQEDSAVYLCASSKSGNQPQHFGDGTRLSIL.

The chain carries TRBV2 and TRBJ2-5; 14 bases fit TRBD2. Germline V gene data show CDR1 as SNHLY and CDR2 as FYNNEI. V gave up 2 bases and J gave up 2 bases; unmatched junction bases: 13. The CDR3 loop spans 20 amino acids. CDR3 bases: TGTGCCAGCAGTGAAACTTGGACTAGCGGGGGGCCCCCCCGACAAGAGACCCAGTACTTC. It encodes CASSETWTSGGPPRQETQYF.

This clone showed up just a few times. V gene TRBV29-1 combines with J gene TRBJ2-1; 12 bases line up with TRBD1. The trim removed 7 bases at V and 7 bases at J, leaving 8 bases unmatched. The germline V gene encodes CDR1 SQVTM and CDR2 ANQGSEA. The length of the CDR3 is 14 residues. The CDR3, as DNA: TGCAGCGGGATCCGGGACAGGGGGCGAAATGAGCAGTTCTTC. It encodes CSGIRDRGRNEQFF.

The chain has TRBV7-2 and TRBJ2-3, with D possibly matching TRBD1 (5 bases). Trimming pared 3 bases from V and 3 bases from J, leaving 7 bases between. This CDR3 is built from 13 residues. Per the germline V gene, CDR1 is SGHTA and CDR2 is FQGNSA. CDR3 DNA sequence: TGTGCCAGCAGCTTCGACAGAACAGATACGCAGTATTTT. Amino acid sequence: CASSFDRTDTQYF. The full variable domain, its missing parts supplied by reference TRBV7-2 and TRBJ2-3, is GAGVSQSPSNKVTEKGKDVELRCDPISGHTALYWYRQSLGQGLEFLIYFQGNSAPDKSGLPSDRFSAERTGGSVSTLTIQRTQQEDSAVYLCASSFDRTDTQYFGPGTRLTVL.

This CDR3 reads CASSVIADREETYGYTF. DNA of the CDR3: TGCGCCAGCAGTGTAATCGCCGACAGGGAGGAAACATATGGCTACACCTTC. The chain carries TRBV10-1 and TRBJ1-2; 7 bases align to TRBD1. CDR1 and CDR2 from the germline V gene are WNHNN and SYGVQD (reference sequence). J lost 5 bases, V lost 4 bases, and 16 bases had no gene match. There are 17 residues in the CDR3.

The chain couples TRBV7-9 to TRBJ1-1; a weak D match, TRBD1 (5 bases). With 5 bases removed from V and 0 bases from J, the gap between germline ends came to 13 bases. The CDR3 extends over 15 amino acids. Germline CDR1 SEHNR, CDR2 FQNEAQ (reference sequence). The chain's CDR3 is CASSIVRGLNTEAFF. DNA of the CDR3: TGTGCCAGCAGCATAGTTAGGGGATTGAACACTGAAGCTTTCTTT.

To note about this clone: Germline and junction disagree at one end, which may indicate a read error. The V gene is TRBV27, the J gene TRBJ1-6; D call uncertain. CDR1 MNHEY and CDR2 SMNVEV come from the germline V gene (reference sequence). The CDR3 runs 13 residues. This CDR3 reads CASSLSVLDPLHF. DNA for the CDR3: TGTGCCAGCAGTTTATCGGTGTTAGATCCCCTTCACTTT.

This chain connects TRBV6-5 to TRBJ1-4; possible D gene TRBD1, 5 bases. Germline lookup yields CDR1 MNHEY and CDR2 SVGAGI. V lost 5 bases and J 9 bases, leaving 19 bases between the germline ends. The CDR3 runs to 15 residues. This CDR3 is CASSPPGGGFKKLFF. CDR3 DNA sequence: TGTGCCAGCAGTCCCCCCGGGGGAGGATTTAAAAAACTGTTTTTT.